Listed below are T cell receptor beta chains from one sample, sequenced in a study of shared clonotypes between healthy human individuals. Sequencing was performed with immunoSEQ multiplex PCR; in TCRdb, only in-frame clones are kept and a portion is missing. This table holds approximately 1.5 million clones, 95% to 99% found once. Sequenced input: naive CD4+ T cells sorted from blood. All receptors come from a man aged 30-40 years in good health. CDR3s include the opening cysteine and the closing phenylalanine or tryptophan. Each record gives: V gene, clone size, D gene, J gene, CDR3 DNA, CDR3 protein. D genes are given only for firm matches. Clone size is given for some rows only: seen once, a few or many times, or a class if the clone is expanded.

>TRBV4-3|-|TRBD2|TRBJ2-1
TGCGCCAGCAGCCGAGACGGGGGGTCCTACAATGAGCAGTTCTTC
CASSRDGGSYNEQFF
>TRBV5-6|-|-|TRBJ2-7
TGTGCCAGCAGCTTGTGGGCAGGCGAGCAGTACTTC
CASSLWAGEQYF
>TRBV9|-|-|TRBJ1-3
TGTGCCAGCAGTTCCGGGACGGACTCTGGAAACACCATATATTTT
CASSSGTDSGNTIYF
>TRBV7-2|-|-|TRBJ2-1
TGTGCCAGCAGCAGAGTAGGAGATGAGCAGTTCTTC
CASSRVGDEQFF
>TRBV7-9|-|-|TRBJ1-1
TGTGCCAGCAGTTCTATGGGGACTGAAGCTTTCTTT
CASSSMGTEAFF
>TRBV14|-|-|TRBJ1-2
TGTGCCAGCAGCCAAGTTGTGACGGCTGGCTACACCTTC
CASSQVVTAGYTF
>TRBV15|-|-|TRBJ1-1
TGTGCCACCAGCCTTGGTCCCGGAAGCACTGAAGCTTTCTTT
CATSLGPGSTEAFF
>TRBV6-1|-|-|TRBJ1-2
TGTGCCAGCAGGACCGGGACTACAAGGGGCTACACCTTC
CASRTGTTRGYTF
>TRBV9|-|-|TRBJ2-1
TGTGCCAGCAGCGTAGGGGGTAGCGGAAAGTACAATGAGCAGTTCTTC
CASSVGGSGKYNEQFF
>TRBV28|-|TRBD1|TRBJ1-3
TGTGCCAGCAGCCTAACGGGGACAGGGCGGTTGGGAAACACCATATATTTT
CASSLTGTGRLGNTIYF
>TRBV28|-|TRBD2|TRBJ2-7
TGTGCCAGCAGTAATGGTGGGAGGGCTTCCTACGAGCAGTACTTC
CASSNGGRASYEQYF
>TRBV5-5|-|-|TRBJ1-1
TGTGCCAGCAGCTTGGCGGGGGGTGCTACTGAAGCTTTCTTT
CASSLAGGATEAFF
>TRBV12-5|-|TRBD2|TRBJ2-2
TGTGCTAGTGGTTTGGTACGGACTAGCGGGAGACCCGGGGAGCTGTTTTTT
CASGLVRTSGRPGELFF
>TRBV5-4|-|-|TRBJ2-7
TGTGCCAGCAGCCCAAGGGGACTTGGACCCTACGAGCAGTACTTC
CASSPRGLGPYEQYF
>TRBV9|-|-|TRBJ1-3
TGTGCCAGCAGCATACTGGAATCTGGAAACACCATATATTTT
CASSILESGNTIYF
>TRBV2|-|TRBD1|TRBJ2-3
TGTGCCAGTGACAGGGAGTCGGCGCAGTATTTT
CASDRESAQYF
>TRBV7-9|-|TRBD1|TRBJ2-1
TGTGCCAGCAGCCTTAACGGGGACAGGGACTACAATGAGCAGTTCTTC
CASSLNGDRDYNEQFF
>TRBV9|-|TRBD2|TRBJ2-5
TGTGCCAGCAGCGTAGGACTAGCGGGGGAAGAGACCCAGTACTTC
CASSVGLAGEETQYF
>TRBV5-1|-|-|TRBJ1-2
TGCGCCAGCAGTACAGGTGGGGACTATGGCTACACCTTC
CASSTGGDYGYTF
>TRBV6-5|few|-|TRBJ2-5
TGTGCCAGCAGTTACTCACAGGTGGGGGAGACCCAGTACTTC
CASSYSQVGETQYF
>TRBV5-6|-|TRBD2|TRBJ2-5
TGTGCCAGCAGCAAAAGACTAGCGATGGAGACCCAGTACTTC
CASSKRLAMETQYF
>TRBV23-1|-|TRBD1|TRBJ2-7
TGCGCCACCAGGGGACAGGGGCACCAGACTAGGCGGCTACTCCCCTACGAGCAGTACTTC
CATRGQGHQTRRLLPYEQYF
>TRBV6-5|-|-|TRBJ1-1
TGTGCCAGCAGCCCTACAGGAGGTGAAGCTTTCTTT
CASSPTGGEAFF
>TRBV28|once|-|TRBJ1-2
TGTGCCAGCAGTATTCGGTGGGCTGGCTACACCTTC
CASSIRWAGYTF
>TRBV5-1|-|TRBD1|TRBJ2-5
TGCGCCAGCAGCAAGACAGGGTTCCAAGAGACCCAGTACTTC
CASSKTGFQETQYF
>TRBV11-3|-|-|TRBJ2-7
TGTGCCAGCAGTTCAGGGTCTGAATACCCGGCGTACTTC
CASSSGSEYPAYF
>TRBV2|-|-|TRBJ2-7
TGTGCATGCCGCAGGGGGGTCTACGAGCAGTACTTC
CACRRGVYEQYF
>TRBV19|-|-|TRBJ2-1
TGTGCCAGTAGTAGTCAGGGGATTTACAATGAGCAGTTCTTC
CASSSQGIYNEQFF
>TRBV5-8|-|-|TRBJ2-1
TGTGCCAGCAGCTTAGGTGCCGCTTACAATGAGCAGTTCTTC
CASSLGAAYNEQFF
>TRBV29-1|-|-|TRBJ2-5
TGCAGCGTTGGGCGGAATCAAGAGACCCAGTACTTC
CSVGRNQETQYF
>TRBV6-5|-|TRBD2|TRBJ2-3
TGTGCCAGCAGTTCTCCGGCTAGCGGGAGGGGGGAGCAGTATTTT
CASSSPASGRGEQYF
>TRBV29-1|-|TRBD1|TRBJ2-5
TGCAGCGTTGAAAAGGGACAGGGAGGAGAGACCCAGTACTTC
CSVEKGQGGETQYF
>TRBV7-9|-|-|TRBJ2-2
TGTGCCAGCAGCAGACTAGGGGCCCGGGACGGGGAGCTGTTTTTT
CASSRLGARDGELFF
>TRBV7-2|-|-|TRBJ1-2
TGTGCCAGCAGCTTCGGACGGAACTATGGCTACACCTTC
CASSFGRNYGYTF
>TRBV2|-|TRBD1|TRBJ2-4
TGTGCCAGCAGTGAAATAGGGGGCGTAAACATTCAGTACTTC
CASSEIGGVNIQYF
>TRBV6-5|-|TRBD2|TRBJ2-1
TGTGCCAGCAGTACGACTAGCGGGCCCTACAATGAGCAGTTCTTC
CASSTTSGPYNEQFF
>TRBV7-2|-|-|TRBJ2-6
TGTGCCAGCAGCACACTTGGACCGGGCAGGGCTGGGGCCAACGTCCTGACTTTC
CASSTLGPGRAGANVLTF
>TRBV5-6|-|-|TRBJ1-5
TGTGCCAGCAGCTCGACGAAGGACGGGAGGCAGCCCCAGCATTTT
CASSSTKDGRQPQHF
>TRBV15|-|-|TRBJ2-6
TGTGCCACCAGACCGGGACAAGCCTCTGGGGCCAACGTCCTGACTTTC
CATRPGQASGANVLTF
>TRBV19|once|TRBD1|TRBJ1-3
TGTGCCAGTAGTATTCGGGGACAGACCTCTGGAAACACCATATATTTT
CASSIRGQTSGNTIYF
>TRBV25-1|-|-|TRBJ2-7
TGTGCCAGCAGTGCTTTAGAGGGGTATCGCTACGAGCAGTACTTC
CASSALEGYRYEQYF
>TRBV6-6|-|-|TRBJ2-3
TGTGCCAGCAAAGAGGCAGGGACAGATACGCAGTATTTT
CASKEAGTDTQYF
>TRBV10-3|-|TRBD2|TRBJ2-1
TGTGCCATCAGTGAGATATTGGGCGGGAGGGGCGGTGAGCAGTTCTTC
CAISEILGGRGGEQFF
>TRBV4-3|-|-|TRBJ2-5
TGCGCCAGCAGCCAAGAGAACTCACAAGGGGGGTGGGAGACCCAGTACTTC
CASSQENSQGGWETQYF
>TRBV5-1|-|-|TRBJ2-7
TGCGCCAGCAGCCCCTCAGGCGGCAACTACGAGCAGTACTTC
CASSPSGGNYEQYF
>TRBV5-5|-|-|TRBJ2-7
TGTGCCAGCAGCTTGGCCAGGAGCTACGAGCAGTACTTC
CASSLARSYEQYF
>TRBV9|-|TRBD2|TRBJ2-1
TGTGCCAGCAGCGTAGGGCCTTCCGGGACTAGCGGCTACAATGAGCAGTTCTTC
CASSVGPSGTSGYNEQFF
>TRBV7-8|-|TRBD1|TRBJ1-2
TGTGCCAGCAGCTTAGGACAGGGCTATGGCTACACCTTC
CASSLGQGYGYTF
>TRBV2|once|-|TRBJ2-2
TGTGCCAGCAGCGAGGAAATGGACGGGGAGCTGTTTTTT
CASSEEMDGELFF
>TRBV28|-|-|TRBJ1-2
TGTGCCAGCAGTTTCCTGGGTTGGGGCTACACCTTC
CASSFLGWGYTF